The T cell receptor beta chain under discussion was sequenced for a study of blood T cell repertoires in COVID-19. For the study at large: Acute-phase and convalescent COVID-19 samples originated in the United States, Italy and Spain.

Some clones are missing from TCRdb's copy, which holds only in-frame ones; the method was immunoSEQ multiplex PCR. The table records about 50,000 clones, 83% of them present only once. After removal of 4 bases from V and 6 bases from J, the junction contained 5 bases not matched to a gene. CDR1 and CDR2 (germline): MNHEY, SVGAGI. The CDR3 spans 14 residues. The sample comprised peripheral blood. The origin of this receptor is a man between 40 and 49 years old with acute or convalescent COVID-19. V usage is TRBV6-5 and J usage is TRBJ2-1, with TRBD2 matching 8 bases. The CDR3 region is CASSFLAGLNEQFF. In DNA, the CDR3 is TGTGCCAGCAGTTTCTTAGCGGGACTCAATGAGCAGTTCTTC.